This note documents a single T cell receptor (beta chain) sequence. Its antigen is still unknown. No much larger clone is present one base from it, and per-base qualities are unavailable. The CDR3, cysteine through phenylalanine, is 16 amino acids long. The kept DNA is CDR3 alone, 48 bases in frame from the first base. Between the V and J ends, shortened by 3 bases and 5 bases respectively, the junction contains 17 bases. As encoded in the germline V gene, CDR1 is MNHEY while CDR2 is SVGAGI. Unstimulated PBMCs, after thawing, were stained for CD3, CD4 and CD8 and then FACS-sorted into CD3+CD4+ and CD3+CD8+ populations. All 8 studied subjects were randomized to withdrawal of immunosuppression. The Qiagen DNeasy Blood and Tissue Kit was used to isolate genomic DNA. This sample stems from a study of T cell clones after liver transplantation (dated by TCRdb to the late 2010s). For the study in its entirety: The samples were obtained from ITN030ST, a randomized trial that attempted immunosuppression withdrawal within 2 years after liver transplantation. Of the 8 liver transplant recipients making up the studied cohort, 3 were classified as tolerant and 5 as non-tolerant. No induction therapy was given to the subjects, and standard immunosuppression was administered until randomization at 12-24 months post-transplant. Blood samples were taken pre-transplant, pre-randomization before withdrawal, and post-randomization after full withdrawal or failed withdrawal. Tolerance was defined as complete withdrawal of immunosuppression for at least one year without a rise in liver enzymes beyond twice the upper limit of normal. After a pre-transplant mixed lymphocyte reaction, TCRbeta sequencing was used to pinpoint donor-reactive T cell clones, which were subsequently tracked in post-transplant blood. As an antigen-independent comparator for the donor-reactive sequences, third party-reactive TCRbeta sequences from pre-transplant MLRs were identified as well. Three of the eight recipients were HCV-positive; the others were transplanted for non-autoimmune, non-viral indications.

Frozen genomic DNA underwent high-throughput TCRbeta CDR3 sequencing by immunoSEQ, including PCR amplification, mapping, bias correction and internal controls. In the original analysis: Only productive rearrangements were retained, and each unique TCRbeta sequence was defined by its CDR3 nucleotide sequence together with its V and J gene. A sequence counted as donor-reactive only if the sequence showed at least 5-fold expansion in CFSE-low cells compared with unstimulated pre-transplant cells and had a frequency of at least 0.01%. To ensure at least 90% detection power, minimum frequency thresholds were set for each subject based on that subject's lowest-template unstimulated sample. Jensen-Shannon divergence between the top 1000 TCRbeta sequences post-transplant and pre-transplant was used to measure repertoire turnover. Two-sided Fisher's exact tests were used to test for changes in the detection of donor-reactive sequences. Here the immuneACCESS table is served through TCRdb, limited to in-frame sequences with V and J called. Missing clones are a known gap in these copies; in checked studies unresolved V genes cover under half, and the rest lacks a known reason. V and J calls and clone size are those listed in that table; D and trimming were worked out from the DNA. The sample data list 72,000 or so clones, and around four fifths of these were observed just once. Clones ranked in the top ten supply 2.8% of the sample.

Here is what the overall study found, with its caveats: After accounting for repertoire turnover, donor-reactive detection was significantly reduced in 7 of 8 subjects for CD4 and 8 of 8 for CD8. Without allograft tissue specimens, donor-reactive T cells may have migrated into the graft rather than being deleted. A significant post-transplant decrease in circulating donor-reactive CD4 TCRbeta sequences was observed in most of the 8 subjects, irrespective of tolerance or HCV status. A greater decline was seen for donor-reactive sequences than for third party-reactive sequences, suggesting partial antigen-specific deletion unrelated to withdrawal success. In two subjects, low numbers of available donor cells limited the measurable donor-reactive repertoire. Conclusions were preliminary, limited by small, heterogeneous patient numbers and non-standardized post-transplant time points.

The material sequenced was CD4+ T cells from blood, taken at the 22-month timepoint. This TCR was recovered from a human patient who received a liver transplant. Following a transplant, some T cells may be graft donor cells, not patient cells. The receptor chain draws on TRBV6-5 and TRBJ2-1; possibly the D gene is TRBD2, per 6 matching bases. CDR3 sequence: CASSYTSLSGNNEQFF. DNA sequence: TGTGCCAGCAGTTATACGTCCCTTAGCGGTAACAATGAGCAGTTCTTC.